This TCR beta chain came from a study of vaccination effects on CD4 cells after COVID-19. The CDR3 contains 13 residues. V was pared by 4 bases and J by 8 bases, with 9 bases between. From germline, CDR1 is WNHNN and CDR2 SYGVQD (reference sequence). Sequencing used immunoSEQ multiplex PCR; TCRdb keeps in-frame clones, though not all of them. The sample yields tens of thousands of clones, roughly 79% seen once. The sample holds a few counts of this clone. The target antigen is unknown. Peptide-pool stimulation followed by sequencing identified expanded antigen-specific CD4+ clonotypes in the ViraFEST assay. Isolating CD4+ T cells followed around nine days of culture. Prior SARS-CoV-2 infection was absent in the vaccine recipients, as shown by negative nucleocapsid antibodies.

V gene TRBV10-1 combines with J gene TRBJ1-6, with D uncertain. The sequence came from a human donor who received a COVID-19 vaccine. The input for sequencing was CD4+ T cells from PBMCs cultured with HCoV-NL63 spike peptides, taken before COVID-19 vaccination. The CDR3, as DNA: TGCGCCAGCAGTGGACAAACGGATTCACCCCTCCACTTT. It encodes CASSGQTDSPLHF.